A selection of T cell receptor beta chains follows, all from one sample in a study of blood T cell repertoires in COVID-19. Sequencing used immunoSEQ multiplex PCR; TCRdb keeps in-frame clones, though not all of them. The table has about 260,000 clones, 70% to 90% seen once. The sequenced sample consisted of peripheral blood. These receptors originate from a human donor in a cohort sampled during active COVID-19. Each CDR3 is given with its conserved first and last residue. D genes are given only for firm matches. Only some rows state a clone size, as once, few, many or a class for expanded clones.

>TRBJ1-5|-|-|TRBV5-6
TGTGCCAGCAGCGCCCAGGGGAAATGGAATCAGCCCCAGCATTTT
CASSAQGKWNQPQHF
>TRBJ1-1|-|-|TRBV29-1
TGCAGCGTTACCCAGGGGCAAATGACCACTGAAGCTTTCTTT
CSVTQGQMTTEAFF
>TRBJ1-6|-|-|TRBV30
TGTGCCTGGAGTGTAGTTGTGTCAGGGTACGGATCACCCCTCCACTTT
CAWSVVVSGYGSPLHF
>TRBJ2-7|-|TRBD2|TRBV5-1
TGCGCCAGCAGCGAGGGGACTAGCGGGGGATACGAGCAGTACTTC
CASSEGTSGGYEQYF
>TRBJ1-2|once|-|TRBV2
TGTGCCAGCATTAGATCACCGGGACAAGGATATGGCTACACCTTC
CASIRSPGQGYGYTF
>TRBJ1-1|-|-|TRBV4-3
TGCGCCAGCAGCCTCGAACGTAGGGGGACTGAAGCTTTCTTT
CASSLERRGTEAFF
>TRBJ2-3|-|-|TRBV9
TGTGCCAGCAGCCCGTATCCCCATGGGCAAGATACGCAGTATTTT
CASSPYPHGQDTQYF
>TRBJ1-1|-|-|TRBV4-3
TGCGCCAGCAGCCAAGACCCTAAGGGGAGGACTGAAGCTTTCTTT
CASSQDPKGRTEAFF
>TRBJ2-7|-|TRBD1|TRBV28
TGTGCCAGCAGTGACAGGGTCTACGAGCAGTACTTC
CASSDRVYEQYF
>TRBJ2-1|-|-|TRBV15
TGTGCCACCAGTTTTCCAAGTGAGGACAGAGTCGGCAATGAGCAGTTCTTC
CATSFPSEDRVGNEQFF
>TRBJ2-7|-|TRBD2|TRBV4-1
TGCGCCAGCAGCCGGACTAGCGGGAGTGACGAGCAGTACTTC
CASSRTSGSDEQYF
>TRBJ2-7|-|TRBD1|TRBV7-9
TGTGCCAGCAGTAGCCGGGACAGGGGTTACTACGAGCAGTACTTC
CASSSRDRGYYEQYF
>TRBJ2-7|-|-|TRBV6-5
TGTGCCAGCAGACGGGACATCTACGAGCAGTACTTC
CASRRDIYEQYF
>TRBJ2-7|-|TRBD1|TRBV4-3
TGCGCCAGCAGCCAAGATCAGGGACAGGGGGACGAGCAGTACTTC
CASSQDQGQGDEQYF
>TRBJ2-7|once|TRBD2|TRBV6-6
TGTGCCAGCTGTCCTAGGAGCGGGGCGGCTTACGAGCAGTACTTC
CASCPRSGAAYEQYF
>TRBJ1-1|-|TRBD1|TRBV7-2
TGTGCCAGCAGCTTAGCGGACACAGGGGGCGGTGACACTGAAGCTTTCTTT
CASSLADTGGGDTEAFF
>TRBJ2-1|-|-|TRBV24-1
TGTGCCACCAGTGATCAAGAACCGGACTACGGCGACTACAATGAGCAGTTCTTC
CATSDQEPDYGDYNEQFF
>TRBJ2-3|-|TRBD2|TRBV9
TGTGCCAGCAGCCCTACGGTAGTTGTCCTAGCGGCCACAGATACGCAGTATTTT
CASSPTVVVLAATDTQYF
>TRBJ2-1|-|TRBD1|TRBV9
TGTGCCAGCAGCGTCGGCAGGGGGACCTACAATGAGCAGTTCTTC
CASSVGRGTYNEQFF
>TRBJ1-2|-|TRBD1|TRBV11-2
TGTGCCAGCAGCTTAGCGTTTAGGGGACAGGAAGGGGCCTATGGCTACACCTTC
CASSLAFRGQEGAYGYTF
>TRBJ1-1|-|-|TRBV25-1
TGTGCCAGCAAAGGGGGAGGGGCGACGGTGCAAAACACTGAAGCTTTCTTT
CASKGGGATVQNTEAFF
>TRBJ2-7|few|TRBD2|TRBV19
TGTGCCAGTAGTAAACAAGCGGGAGCGGTATACGAGCAGTACTTC
CASSKQAGAVYEQYF
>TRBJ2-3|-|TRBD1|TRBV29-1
TGCAGCGTCGGGGGAACAGGGGGCGCCGGCGCAGATACGCAGTATTTT
CSVGGTGGAGADTQYF
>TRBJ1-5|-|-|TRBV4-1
TGCGCCAGCAGCCAAGAAAGACCGGGACTAGATCAGCCCCAGCATTTT
CASSQERPGLDQPQHF